The sequence of this T cell receptor beta chain was determined in a study of blood T cell repertoires in COVID-19. About the study: Acute and convalescent COVID-19 specimens originated in the United States, Italy and Spain.

This clone was picked up one time. Sequencing used immunoSEQ multiplex PCR; TCRdb keeps in-frame clones, though not all of them. Among about 480,000 clones, approximately 88% were seen once, and the ten largest hold less than 2%. Sequencing was done on a sample of PBMCs or T cells enriched from blood (not recorded which). The sequence was obtained from a woman in her thirties or forties who had recovered from COVID-19.

The CDR3, as DNA: TGTGCCAGCTCCCTTCAGACAGTTCCTAACTATGGCTACACCTTC. The encoded protein is CASSLQTVPNYGYTF. V usage is TRBV18 and J usage is TRBJ1-2, with D perhaps matching TRBD1 (5 bases). V was trimmed by 6 bases and J by 0 bases, leaving 14 bases between them. The germline V gene has CDR1 KGHSH and CDR2 LQKENI. The CDR3 extends over 15 amino acids.